This T cell receptor beta chain was captured by sequencing in a study of OX40 agonist ivuxolimab in advanced cancers. About the study: Three partial responders included one hepatocellular carcinoma patient and two cutaneous melanoma patients.

At cycle 4 day 1, cycle 7 day 1, and baseline, blood was sampled. TCRdb keeps only in-frame clones here, not all; method: immunoSEQ multiplex PCR. This sample has 50,000 to 70,000 clones, with roughly 84% found just once. V shed 7 bases and J shed 5 bases, with 11 bases lying between them. The CDR3 loop spans 12 amino acids. CDR1 is MNHEY and CDR2 is SVGAGI in the germline V gene. This clonotype was obtained from an adult with an advanced solid tumor such as melanoma, head and neck, liver or kidney cancer. The V call is TRBV6-5, the J call TRBJ1-1; no reliable D call. This specimen consisted of CD4+ or CD8+ T cells sorted from blood, obtained in a trial of the OX40 agonist ivuxolimab. CDR3 DNA sequence: TGTGCCAGCAACAAAGGAGGTACTGAAGCTTTCTTT. This translates into CASNKGGTEAFF.